A single sample is the source of the 20 T cell receptor beta chains below, sequenced in a study of blood T cells in healthy people across ages. It was with a sample-barcoded 5' primer and a J-beta primer mix that a second PCR of about 6 to 11 cycles was run. TCRdb independently ran MiXCR on the 5' RACE reads; one entry per CDR3 protein. Among about 1 million distinct CDR3 sequences listed, under 30% were seen once. These sequences were also reported in another study, on T cells of mothers and their children.

Sample: blood. These receptors were collected from a girl aged 2 to 10 in good health.

This chain links TRBV14 with TRBJ2-2; TRBD2 matches at 7 bases. Trimming cost V 0 bases and J 4 bases; bases outside gene matches: 14. Germline CDR1 and CDR2: SGHDN and FVKESK. CDR3 length equals 19 residues. CDR3 in amino acids: CASSQDSVGGPTRTGELFF. Here the CDR3 DNA reads TGTGCCAGCAGCCAAGATTCTGTGGGAGGGCCTACGCGCACCGGGGAGCTGTTTTTT.

The J gene is TRBJ1-1, the V gene TRBV7-3; D gene ambiguous. Per the germline V gene, CDR1 is SGHTA and CDR2 is FQGTGA. Trimming removed 5 bases at V and 1 base at J, with 11 bases between. CDR3 length equals 14 residues. The DNA for the CDR3 is TGTGCCAGCAGCCCTAATCGGGGGAACACTGAAGCTTTCTTT. This sequence encodes CASSPNRGNTEAFF.

This sequence joins TRBV29-1 and TRBJ1-6; a weak D match, TRBD1 (5 bases). V was clipped by 6 bases and J by 6 bases, with 12 bases between them. Germline V lookup: CDR1 SQVTM, CDR2 ANQGSEA. This CDR3 contains 13 residues. The CDR3 loop reads CSVRGGGNSPLHF. CDR3 coding DNA: TGCAGCGTCCGAGGTGGGGGTAATTCACCCCTCCACTTT.

This clonotype appeared a few times. This chain links TRBV6-4 with TRBJ2-2; 10 positions match TRBD2. The CDR3 contains 14 residues. V was clipped by 8 bases and J by 6 bases; unmatched bases: 6. From germline, CDR1 is MRHNA and CDR2 SNTAGT. Written as DNA, the CDR3 is TGTGCCAGCGCTAGCGGGGGCGATTCCGGGGAGCTGTTTTTT. Protein sequence: CASASGGDSGELFF.

The chain uses TRBV11-2 and TRBJ1-3; tentative D call: TRBD1 (5 bases). CDR1 is SGHAT and CDR2 is FQNNGV in the germline V gene. V shed 5 bases and J shed 0 bases, with 11 bases lying between them. CDR3 length equals 15 residues. The CDR3 bases are TGTGCCAGCAGCCCATCGGGGGGCTCTGGAAACACCATATATTTT. This sequence encodes CASSPSGGSGNTIYF. The whole variable domain, filled in from reference TRBV11-2 and TRBJ1-3, reads EAGVAQSPRYKIIEKRQSVAFWCNPISGHATLYWYQQILGQGPKLLIQFQNNGVVDDSQLPKDRFSAERLKGVDSTLKIQPAKLEDSAVYLCASSPSGGSGNTIYFGEGSWLTVV.

There are a few counts of this clonotype. The gene calls are TRBV24-1 and TRBJ2-5; D may be TRBD1 (6 bases). The CDR3 length is 15 residues. Trimming stripped 5 bases from V and 2 bases from J, with 14 bases between. The germline V gene encodes CDR1 KGHDR and CDR2 SFDVKD. The CDR3 DNA reads TGTGCCACCAGTGTACTCGAACAGGGACAAGAGACCCAGTACTTC. It is translated as CATSVLEQGQETQYF.

This clonotype was seen only a few times. The chain recombines TRBV7-9 with TRBJ2-7, with D tentatively TRBD2 (5 bases). With the DNA end fitting TRBJ2-5 better, the J assignment may be wrong. CDR3 length equals 17 residues. Looked up from germline, CDR1 is SEHNR and CDR2 is FQNEAQ (reference sequence). DNA for the CDR3: TGTGCCAGCAGCCTAAAGTCGGGAACCACTTTACAAGAGACCCAGTACTTC. Amino acids: CASSLKSGTTLQETQYF.

The V gene is TRBV28, the J gene TRBJ1-5; 9 nucleotides match TRBD1. Per germline, CDR1 MDHEN and CDR2 SYDVKM. V shed 5 bases and J 5 bases; nucleotides not matched to a gene: 4. This CDR3 contains 14 residues. The CDR3 sequence is CASSTRQGDQPQHF. CDR3 coding DNA: TGTGCCAGCAGTACCAGACAGGGGGATCAGCCCCAGCATTTT.

This chain links TRBV4-3 with TRBJ2-7, with TRBD1 matching over 7 bases. The V gene's germline CDR1 is LGHNA and CDR2 YSLEER. The CDR3 length is 15 residues. The V and J ends lost 3 bases and 3 bases, in that order; junction bases with no gene match: 8. The CDR3 sequence is CASSQGTELIYEQYF. In DNA, the CDR3 is TGCGCCAGCAGCCAGGGGACAGAGCTGATCTACGAGCAGTACTTC.

The chain combines TRBV20-1 with TRBJ2-7; 8 bases agree with TRBD1. Unmatched junction bases numbered 4, after V lost 3 bases and J lost 0 bases. Germline loops: CDR1 DFQATT, CDR2 SNEGSKA (reference sequence). This CDR3 region has 14 residues. In DNA form, the CDR3 reads TGCAGTGCTAGCAGACAGGGGTCCTCCTACGAGCAGTACTTC. This translates into CSASRQGSSYEQYF.

The J gene is TRBJ2-7, the V gene TRBV7-9, with TRBD1 as a possible D gene (7 bases). Trimming removed 8 bases from V and 3 bases from J, with 20 bases in between. The CDR3 loop spans 15 amino acids. CDR1 and CDR2 from the germline V gene are SEHNR and FQNEAQ (reference sequence). CDR3 DNA sequence: TGTGCCAGCGGAAAGGTCAGGGGGGCGCACTACGAGCAGTACTTC. Its translation is CASGKVRGAHYEQYF.

This clonotype has a handful of counts. The CDR3, as DNA: TGTGCCAGCAGCGGCTGGGACAGGGACTCCGAGCAGTACTTC. Translation gives CASSGWDRDSEQYF. The J gene is TRBJ2-5, the V gene TRBV9, with 9 positions matching TRBD1. TRBJ2-7 matches the DNA end more closely, so the J call is doubtful. The CDR3 has 14 residues. Germline V gene sequence: CDR1 SGDLS, CDR2 YYNGEE.

The chain combines TRBV28 with TRBJ2-1, with unresolved D. Trimming pared 5 bases from V and 5 bases from J, leaving 7 bases between. Per germline, CDR1 MDHEN and CDR2 SYDVKM. The CDR3 has 12 residues. For the CDR3, the DNA is TGTGCCAGCAGTGGAGACAACAATGAGCAGTTCTTC. Protein product: CASSGDNNEQFF.

This sequence joins TRBV12-3 or TRBV12-4 and TRBJ2-2; D may match TRBD1 or TRBD2 (6 bases each). V was trimmed by 6 bases and J by 4 bases, leaving 15 bases between them. The CDR3 extends over 15 amino acids. The CDR3 protein is CASRGGRSGTGELFF. The CDR3, as DNA: TGTGCCAGCAGGGGGGGCCGATCGGGCACCGGGGAGCTGTTTTTT.

The chain links TRBV9 to TRBJ2-5; unclear D gene. V lost 3 bases to trimming and J lost 1 base, with 10 bases between them. This CDR3 has 14 residues. Germline values: CDR1 SGDLS, CDR2 YYNGEE. The CDR3 region has the DNA TGTGCCAGCAGCGGGCCCTCGAGCCAAGAGACCCAGTACTTC. Translating gives CASSGPSSQETQYF.

The chain has TRBV7-2 and TRBJ2-1; D is possibly TRBD1 or TRBD2 (5 bases each). V was clipped by 1 base and J by 4 bases, with 14 bases between them. CDR3 length equals 16 residues. Germline CDR1 is SGHTA and CDR2 is FQGNSA. The CDR3 DNA is TGTGCCAGCAGCTTAGTTCGGGGCGGGCATTACAATGAGCAGTTCTTC. This gives the protein CASSLVRGGHYNEQFF.

This clonotype has a handful of counts. The J gene is TRBJ2-5, the V gene TRBV10-3; D unresolved. Near its end, the DNA agrees better with TRBJ2-7, so the J call may be wrong. The CDR3 is 15 residues long. Germline CDR1 ENHRY, CDR2 SYGVKD. CDR3 region: CAISGASPPNYEQYF. CDR3 nucleotide sequence: TGTGCCATCAGTGGAGCCTCTCCCCCCAACTACGAGCAGTACTTC.

The table lists this clonotype with a few counts. The chain combines TRBV12-3 or TRBV12-4 with TRBJ2-1, with 9 bases identical to TRBD1. The V gene end was trimmed by 6 bases and the J gene end by 14 bases; junction bases not matched to a gene: 5. The CDR3 is made up of 11 amino acids. In DNA, the CDR3 is TGTGCCAGCAGCTCCGGGACAGGGAAGTTCTTC. It encodes CASSSGTGKFF.

This chain uses TRBV7-2 with TRBJ1-6; D is undetermined. This CDR3 has 17 amino acids. Germline assignment: CDR1 SGHTA and CDR2 FQGNSA. Trimming shortened V by 1 base and J by 9 bases, and 19 bases separated the two germline ends. CDR3 region: CASSLVSGPGNGSPLHF. The CDR3 nucleotides read TGTGCCAGCAGCTTAGTATCGGGCCCTGGAAATGGTTCACCCCTCCACTTT. The full variable domain, in which reference TRBV7-2 and TRBJ1-6 provide the parts outside the CDR3, is GAGVSQSPSNKVTEKGKDVELRCDPISGHTALYWYRQSLGQGLEFLIYFQGNSAPDKSGLPSDRFSAERTGGSVSTLTIQRTQQEDSAVYLCASSLVSGPGNGSPLHFGNGTRLTVT.

This clonotype was seen more than once but under ten times. The chain carries TRBV7-9 and TRBJ2-1, with 9 bases aligning to TRBD2. The germline gives CDR1 SEHNR, CDR2 FQNEAQ (reference sequence). J gave up 7 bases and V 5 bases, and 12 bases lay outside the gene matches. The CDR3 length is 16 residues. The CDR3 DNA sequence: TGTGCCAGCAGCGCACGGGCTAGCGGGATTCGTAATGAGCAGTTCTTC. This translates into CASSARASGIRNEQFF.